This TCR beta chain was recovered during a study of T cell responses to AZD1222 COVID-19 vaccine. Whole-study findings and limits: Donors were mostly white British, more females; clonal diversity possibly underestimated.

Sequenced by immunoSEQ multiplex PCR; TCRdb stores in-frame clones only, minus some. This table has tens of thousands of clones, roughly 90% appearing once. V lost 4 bases and J lost 1; bases outside the gene matches: 2. Germline assignment: CDR1 SEHNR and CDR2 FQNEAQ (reference sequence). There are 15 residues in the CDR3. As for this clone: Its specificity is unknown.

This TCR came from an adult in good health. This chain links TRBV7-9 with TRBJ2-3, with TRBD2 identical over 10 bases. Sequencing used peripheral blood, obtained on day 0 of AZD1222 vaccination. In DNA, the CDR3 is TGTGCCAGCAGCTACCTAGCGGGGGGCACAGATACGCAGTATTTT. It translates to CASSYLAGGTDTQYF.